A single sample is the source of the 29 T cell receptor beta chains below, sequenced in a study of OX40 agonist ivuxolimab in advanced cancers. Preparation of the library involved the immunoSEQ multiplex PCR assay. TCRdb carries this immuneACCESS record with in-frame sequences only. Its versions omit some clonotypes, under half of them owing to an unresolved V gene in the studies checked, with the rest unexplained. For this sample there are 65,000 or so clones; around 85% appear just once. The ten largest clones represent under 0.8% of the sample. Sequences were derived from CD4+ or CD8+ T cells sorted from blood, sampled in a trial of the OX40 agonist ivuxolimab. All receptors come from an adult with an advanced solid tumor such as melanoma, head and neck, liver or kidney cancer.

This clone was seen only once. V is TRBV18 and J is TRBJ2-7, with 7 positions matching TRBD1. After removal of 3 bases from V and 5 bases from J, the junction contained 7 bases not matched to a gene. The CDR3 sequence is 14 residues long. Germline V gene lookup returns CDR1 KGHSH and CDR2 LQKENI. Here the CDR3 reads CASSPLTGYDEQYF. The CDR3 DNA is TGTGCCAGCTCACCCTTGACAGGGTATGACGAGCAGTACTTC.

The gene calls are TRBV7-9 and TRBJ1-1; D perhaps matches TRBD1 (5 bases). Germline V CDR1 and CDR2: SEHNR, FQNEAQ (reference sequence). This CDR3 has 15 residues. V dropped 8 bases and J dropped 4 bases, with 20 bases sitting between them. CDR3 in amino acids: CASGPGGFEGTEAFF. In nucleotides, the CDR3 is TGTGCCAGCGGGCCTGGGGGGTTTGAGGGCACTGAAGCTTTCTTT.

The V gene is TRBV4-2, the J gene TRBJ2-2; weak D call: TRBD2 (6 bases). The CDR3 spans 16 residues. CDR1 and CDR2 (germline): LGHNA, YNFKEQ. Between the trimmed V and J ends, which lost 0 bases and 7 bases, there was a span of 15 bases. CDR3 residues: CASSQDPLGGSGELFF. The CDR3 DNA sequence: TGTGCCAGCAGCCAAGATCCTCTCGGGGGAAGCGGGGAGCTGTTTTTT.

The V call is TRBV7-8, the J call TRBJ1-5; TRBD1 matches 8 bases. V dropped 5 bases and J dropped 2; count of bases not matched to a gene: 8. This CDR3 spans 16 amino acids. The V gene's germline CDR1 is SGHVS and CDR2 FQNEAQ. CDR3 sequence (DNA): TGTGCCAGCAGCGATCAGGGGGCGAGAGGCAATCAGCCCCAGCATTTT. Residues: CASSDQGARGNQPQHF.

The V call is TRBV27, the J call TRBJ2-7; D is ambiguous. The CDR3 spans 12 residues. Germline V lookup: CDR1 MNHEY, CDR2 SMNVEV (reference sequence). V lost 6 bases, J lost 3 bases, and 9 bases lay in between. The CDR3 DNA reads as TGTGCCAGCAGGTCTAACGGCTACGAGCAGTACTTC. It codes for CASRSNGYEQYF.

The CDR3 coding sequence is TGTGCCAGCAGCGCCAGGGGTAATAGATCACCCCTCCACTTT. Amino acids: CASSARGNRSPLHF. This sequence joins TRBV9 and TRBJ1-6, with a weak D call TRBD1 (6 bases). This CDR3 has 14 amino acids. V lost 3 bases and J 10 bases, leaving 14 bases between the germline ends. The germline gives CDR1 SGDLS, CDR2 YYNGEE.

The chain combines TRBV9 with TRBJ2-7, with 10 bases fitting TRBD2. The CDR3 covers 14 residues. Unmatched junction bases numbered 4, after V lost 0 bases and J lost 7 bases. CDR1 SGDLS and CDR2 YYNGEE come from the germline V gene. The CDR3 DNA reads TGTGCCAGCAGCGTAGTTCCTAGCGGGAGTGAGCAGTACTTC. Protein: CASSVVPSGSEQYF.

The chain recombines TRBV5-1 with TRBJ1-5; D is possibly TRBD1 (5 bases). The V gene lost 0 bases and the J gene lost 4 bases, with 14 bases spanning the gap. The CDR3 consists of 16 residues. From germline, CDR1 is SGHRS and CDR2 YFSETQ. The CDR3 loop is CASSLDIGGPNQPQHF. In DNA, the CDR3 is TGCGCCAGCAGCTTGGATATCGGGGGACCTAATCAGCCCCAGCATTTT.

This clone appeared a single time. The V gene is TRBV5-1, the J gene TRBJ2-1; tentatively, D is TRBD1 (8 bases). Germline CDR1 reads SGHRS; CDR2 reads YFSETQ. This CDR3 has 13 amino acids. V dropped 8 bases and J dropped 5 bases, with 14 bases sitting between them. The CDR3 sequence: CASNTGGDNEQFF. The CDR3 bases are TGCGCCAGTAATACAGGGGGGGACAATGAGCAGTTCTTC.

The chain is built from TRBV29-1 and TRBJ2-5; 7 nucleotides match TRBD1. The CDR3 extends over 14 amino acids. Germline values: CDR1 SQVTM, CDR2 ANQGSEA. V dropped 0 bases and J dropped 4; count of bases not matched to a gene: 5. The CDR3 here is CSVEDKGGIETQYF. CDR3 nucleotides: TGCAGCGTTGAAGATAAAGGGGGCATAGAGACCCAGTACTTC.

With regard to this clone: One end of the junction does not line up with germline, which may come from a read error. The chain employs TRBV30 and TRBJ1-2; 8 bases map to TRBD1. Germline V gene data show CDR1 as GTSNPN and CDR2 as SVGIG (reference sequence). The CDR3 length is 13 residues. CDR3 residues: CARSGAGGRGYTF. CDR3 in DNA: TGTGCCCGGAGTGGGGCAGGGGGCAGAGGCTACACCTTC.

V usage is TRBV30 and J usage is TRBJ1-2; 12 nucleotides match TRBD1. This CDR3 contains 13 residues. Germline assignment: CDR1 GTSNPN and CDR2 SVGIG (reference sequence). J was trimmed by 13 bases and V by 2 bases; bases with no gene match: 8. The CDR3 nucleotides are TGTGCCTGGAGTTCCGGGACAGGGGGCCCAATCACCTTC. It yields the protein CAWSSGTGGPITF.

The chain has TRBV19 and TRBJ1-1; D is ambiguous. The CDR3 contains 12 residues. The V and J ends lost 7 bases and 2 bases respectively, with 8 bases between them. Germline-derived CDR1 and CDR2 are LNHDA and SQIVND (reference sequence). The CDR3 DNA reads TGTGCCAGTATCGGCCTTAACACTGAAGCTTTCTTT. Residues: CASIGLNTEAFF.

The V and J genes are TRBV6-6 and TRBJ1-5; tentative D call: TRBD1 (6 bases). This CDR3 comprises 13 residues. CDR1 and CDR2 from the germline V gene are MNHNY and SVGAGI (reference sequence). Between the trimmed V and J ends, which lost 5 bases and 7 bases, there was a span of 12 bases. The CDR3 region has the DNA TGTGCCAGCAGTCCCGGTGGGGGCCAGCCCCAGCATTTT. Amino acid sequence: CASSPGGGQPQHF.

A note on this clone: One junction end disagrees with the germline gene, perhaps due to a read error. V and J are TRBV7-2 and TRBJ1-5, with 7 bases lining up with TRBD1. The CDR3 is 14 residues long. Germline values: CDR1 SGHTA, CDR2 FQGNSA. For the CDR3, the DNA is TGTGCCAGCACCTTACAGGGGAGCAATCAGCCCCAGCATTTT. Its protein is CASTLQGSNQPQHF. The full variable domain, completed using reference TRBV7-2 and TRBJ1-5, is GAGVSQSPSNKVTEKGKDVELRCDPISGHTALYWYRQSLGQGLEFLIYFQGNSAPDKSGLPSDRFSAERTGGSVSTLTIQRTQQEDSAVYLCASTLQGSNQPQHFGDGTRLSIL.

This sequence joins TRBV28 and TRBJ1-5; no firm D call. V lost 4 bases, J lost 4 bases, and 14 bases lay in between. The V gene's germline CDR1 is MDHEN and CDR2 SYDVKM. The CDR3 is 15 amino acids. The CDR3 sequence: CASSSEAGLNQPQHF. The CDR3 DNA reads TGTGCCAGCAGTTCCGAGGCGGGGTTGAATCAGCCCCAGCATTTT.

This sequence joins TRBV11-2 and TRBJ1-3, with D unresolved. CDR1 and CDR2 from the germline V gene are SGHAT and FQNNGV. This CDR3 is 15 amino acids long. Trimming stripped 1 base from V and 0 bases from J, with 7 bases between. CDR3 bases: TGTGCCAGCAGCTTAGCGGCTTACTCTGGAAACACCATATATTTT. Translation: CASSLAAYSGNTIYF.

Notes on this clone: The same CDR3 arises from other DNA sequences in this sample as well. The CDR3, as DNA: TGTGCCAGCAGCCACCCGGGAGGGGAGCTGTTTTTT. It specifies CASSHPGGELFF. The chain has TRBV7-6 and TRBJ2-2, with a possible D match to TRBD2 (5 bases). CDR1 SGHVS and CDR2 FNYEAQ come from the germline V gene. The V gene lost 5 bases and the J gene lost 8 bases, with 9 bases spanning the gap. The CDR3 is made up of 12 amino acids.

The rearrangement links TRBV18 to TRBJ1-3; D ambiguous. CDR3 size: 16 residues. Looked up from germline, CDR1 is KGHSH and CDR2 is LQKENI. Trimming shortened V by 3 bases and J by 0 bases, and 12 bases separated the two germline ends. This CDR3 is CASSPRTASSGNTIYF. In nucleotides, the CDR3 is TGTGCCAGCTCACCGCGAACAGCTTCCTCTGGAAACACCATATATTTT.

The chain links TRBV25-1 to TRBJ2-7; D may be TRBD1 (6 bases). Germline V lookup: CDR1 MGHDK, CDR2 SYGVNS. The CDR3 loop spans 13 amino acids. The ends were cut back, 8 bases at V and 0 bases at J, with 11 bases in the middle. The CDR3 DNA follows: TGTGCCAGCCGGGACACTAACTCCTACGAGCAGTACTTC. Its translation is CASRDTNSYEQYF.

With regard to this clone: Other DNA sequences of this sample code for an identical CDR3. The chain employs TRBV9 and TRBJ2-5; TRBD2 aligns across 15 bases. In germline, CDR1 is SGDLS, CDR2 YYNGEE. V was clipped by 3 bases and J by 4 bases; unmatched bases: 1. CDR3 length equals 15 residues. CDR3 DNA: TGTGCCAGCAGCGGGACTAGCGGGAGGGGAGAGACCCAGTACTTC. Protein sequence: CASSGTSGRGETQYF.

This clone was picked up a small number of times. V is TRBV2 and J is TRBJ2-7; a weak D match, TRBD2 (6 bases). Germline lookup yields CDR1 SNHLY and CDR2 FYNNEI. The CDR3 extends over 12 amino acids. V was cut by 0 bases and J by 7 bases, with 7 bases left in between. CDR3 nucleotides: TGTGCCAGCAGTGAAGCAGGGAGGGAGCAGTACTTC. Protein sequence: CASSEAGREQYF.

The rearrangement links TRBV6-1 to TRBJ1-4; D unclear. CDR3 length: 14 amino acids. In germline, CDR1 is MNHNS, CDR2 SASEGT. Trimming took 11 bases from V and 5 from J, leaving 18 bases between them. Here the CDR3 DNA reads TGTGCCCCAAAGGGAATAGCCAGGAATGAAAAACTGTTTTTT. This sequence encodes CAPKGIARNEKLFF.

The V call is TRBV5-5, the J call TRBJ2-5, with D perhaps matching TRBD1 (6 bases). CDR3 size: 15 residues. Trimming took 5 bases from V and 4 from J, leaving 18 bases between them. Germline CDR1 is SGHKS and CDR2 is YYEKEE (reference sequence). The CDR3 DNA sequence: TGTGCCAGCAGTTATCAGCAGGGGATAGGAGAGACCCAGTACTTC. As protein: CASSYQQGIGETQYF.

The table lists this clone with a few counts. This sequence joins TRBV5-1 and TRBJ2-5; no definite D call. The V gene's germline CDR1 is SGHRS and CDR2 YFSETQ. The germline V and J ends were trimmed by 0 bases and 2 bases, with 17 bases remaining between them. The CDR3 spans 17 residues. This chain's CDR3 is CASSLASSTILQETQYF. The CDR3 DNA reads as TGCGCCAGCAGCTTGGCCAGCTCCACTATATTACAAGAGACCCAGTACTTC.

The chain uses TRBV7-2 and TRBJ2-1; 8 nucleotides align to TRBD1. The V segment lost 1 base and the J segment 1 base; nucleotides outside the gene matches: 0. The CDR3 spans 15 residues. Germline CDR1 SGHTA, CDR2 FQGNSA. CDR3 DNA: TGTGCCAGCAGCTTAGACAGGGGGTCCTACAATGAGCAGTTCTTC. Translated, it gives CASSLDRGSYNEQFF.

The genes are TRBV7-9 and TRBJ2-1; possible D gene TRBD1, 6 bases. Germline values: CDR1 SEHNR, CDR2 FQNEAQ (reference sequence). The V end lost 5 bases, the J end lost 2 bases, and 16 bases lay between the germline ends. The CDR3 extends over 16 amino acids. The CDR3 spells CASSPLQGPTYNEQFF. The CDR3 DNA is TGTGCCAGCAGCCCCTTACAGGGACCTACCTACAATGAGCAGTTCTTC.

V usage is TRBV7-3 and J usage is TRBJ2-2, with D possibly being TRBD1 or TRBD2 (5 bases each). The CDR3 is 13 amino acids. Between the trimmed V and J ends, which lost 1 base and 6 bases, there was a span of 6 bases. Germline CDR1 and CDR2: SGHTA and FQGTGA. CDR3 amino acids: CASSLRGSGELFF. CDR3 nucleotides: TGTGCCAGCAGCTTAAGGGGGTCCGGGGAGCTGTTTTTT. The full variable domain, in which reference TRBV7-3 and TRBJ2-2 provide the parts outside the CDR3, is GAGVSQTPSNKVTEKGKYVELRCDPISGHTALYWYRQSLGQGPEFLIYFQGTGAADDSGLPNDRFFAVRPEGSVSTLKIQRTERGDSAVYLCASSLRGSGELFFGEGSRLTVL.

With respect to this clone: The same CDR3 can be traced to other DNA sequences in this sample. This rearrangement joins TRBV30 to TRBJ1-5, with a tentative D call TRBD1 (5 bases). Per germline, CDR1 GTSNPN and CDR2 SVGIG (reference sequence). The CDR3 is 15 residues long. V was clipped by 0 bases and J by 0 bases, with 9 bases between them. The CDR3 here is CAWSVPGSSNQPQHF. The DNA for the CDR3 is TGTGCCTGGAGTGTACCAGGGAGTAGCAATCAGCCCCAGCATTTT.